This T cell receptor beta chain was identified during a study of shared clonotypes between healthy human individuals. Study-wide background: Per donor, CD8 memory used one plate, CD8 naive used two, CD4 memory used three and CD4 naive used three.

This clone was seen more than once but under ten times. Other DNA sequences within the sample encode an identical CDR3. Assay used: immunoSEQ multiplex PCR; TCRdb lists only in-frame clones, some missing. The table shows hundreds of thousands of clones, with 95% to 96% occurring only once. CDR1 is MNHEY and CDR2 is SMNVEV in the germline V gene (reference sequence). The CDR3 has 15 residues. The V gene lost 6 bases and the J gene lost 0 bases, with 12 bases spanning the gap. CD8 cells classed as naive were CD45RO-negative and positively selected for CCR7, excluding terminally differentiated effector memory CD45RA+ cells.

This sequence was found in a woman under 40 in good health. Specimen: naive CD8+ T cells sorted from blood. This sequence joins TRBV27 and TRBJ2-1; D is uncertain. CDR3 bases: TGTGCCAGCAGCGAATACCTAAGCTCCTACAATGAGCAGTTCTTC. Encoded protein: CASSEYLSSYNEQFF.